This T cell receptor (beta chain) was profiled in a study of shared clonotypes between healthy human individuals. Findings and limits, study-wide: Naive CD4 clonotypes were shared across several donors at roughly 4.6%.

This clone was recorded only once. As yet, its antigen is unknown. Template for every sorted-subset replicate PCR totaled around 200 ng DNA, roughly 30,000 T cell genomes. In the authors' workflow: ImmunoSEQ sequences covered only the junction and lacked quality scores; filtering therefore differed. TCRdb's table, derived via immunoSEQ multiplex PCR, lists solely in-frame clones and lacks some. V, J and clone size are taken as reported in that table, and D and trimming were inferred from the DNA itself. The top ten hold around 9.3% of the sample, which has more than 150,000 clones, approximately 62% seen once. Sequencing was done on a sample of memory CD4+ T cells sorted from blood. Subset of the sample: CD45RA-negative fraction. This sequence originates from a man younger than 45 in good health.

CDR3 amino acids: CASSQAGDTGNTIYF. For the CDR3, the DNA is TGTGCCAGCTCCCAAGCGGGGGACACTGGAAACACCATATATTTT. This chain uses TRBV18 with TRBJ1-3; tentatively, D is TRBD1 (6 bases). The CDR3 spans 15 residues. Trimming pared 6 bases from V and 2 bases from J, leaving 14 bases between. In germline, CDR1 is KGHSH, CDR2 LQKENI.